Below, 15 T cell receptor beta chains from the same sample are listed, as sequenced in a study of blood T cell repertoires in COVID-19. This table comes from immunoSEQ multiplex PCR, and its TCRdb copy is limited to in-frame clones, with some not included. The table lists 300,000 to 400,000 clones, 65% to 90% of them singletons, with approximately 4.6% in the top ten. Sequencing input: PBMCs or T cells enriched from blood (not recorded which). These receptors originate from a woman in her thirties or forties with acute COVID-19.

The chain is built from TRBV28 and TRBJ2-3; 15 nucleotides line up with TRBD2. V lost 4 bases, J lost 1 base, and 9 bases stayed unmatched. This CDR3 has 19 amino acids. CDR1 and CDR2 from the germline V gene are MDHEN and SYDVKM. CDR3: CASSSWTSGRAFGTDTQYF. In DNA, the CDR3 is TGTGCCAGCAGTTCTTGGACTAGCGGGAGGGCCTTCGGCACAGATACGCAGTATTTT. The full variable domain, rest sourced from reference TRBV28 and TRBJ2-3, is DVKVTQSSRYLVKRTGEKVFLECVQDMDHENMFWYRQDPGLGLRLIYFSYDVKMKEKGDIPEGYSVSREKKERFSLILESASTNQTSMYLCASSSWTSGRAFGTDTQYFGPGTRLTVL.

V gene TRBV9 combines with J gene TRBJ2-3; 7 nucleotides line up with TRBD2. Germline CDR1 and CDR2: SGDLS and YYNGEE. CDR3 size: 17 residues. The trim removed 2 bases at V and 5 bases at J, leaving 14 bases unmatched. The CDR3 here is CASSVGGLVGGGDTQYF. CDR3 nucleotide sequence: TGTGCCAGCAGCGTGGGCGGACTAGTGGGGGGTGGAGATACGCAGTATTTT.

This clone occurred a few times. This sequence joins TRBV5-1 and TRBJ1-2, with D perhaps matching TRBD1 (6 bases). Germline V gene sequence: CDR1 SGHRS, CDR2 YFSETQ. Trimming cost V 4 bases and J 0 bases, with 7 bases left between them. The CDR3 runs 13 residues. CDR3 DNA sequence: TGCGCCAGCAGCCCAGGGGCTAACTATGGCTACACCTTC. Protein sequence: CASSPGANYGYTF.

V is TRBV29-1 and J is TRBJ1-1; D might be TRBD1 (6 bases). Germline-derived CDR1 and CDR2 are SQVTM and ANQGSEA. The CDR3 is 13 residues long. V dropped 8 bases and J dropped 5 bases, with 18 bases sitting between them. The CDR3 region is CSTLTGLGTEAFF. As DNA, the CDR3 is TGCAGCACATTAACAGGGCTGGGGACTGAAGCTTTCTTT.

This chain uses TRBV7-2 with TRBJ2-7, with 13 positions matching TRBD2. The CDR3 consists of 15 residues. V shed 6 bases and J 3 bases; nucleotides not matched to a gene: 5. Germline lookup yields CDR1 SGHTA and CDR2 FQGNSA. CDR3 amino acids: CASSQTSGGFYEQYF. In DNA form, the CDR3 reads TGTGCCAGCAGTCAGACTAGCGGGGGGTTCTACGAGCAGTACTTC.

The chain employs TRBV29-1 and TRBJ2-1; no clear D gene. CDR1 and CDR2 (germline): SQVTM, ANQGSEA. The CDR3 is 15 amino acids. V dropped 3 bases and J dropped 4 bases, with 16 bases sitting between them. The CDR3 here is CSVDEPKHFYNEQFF. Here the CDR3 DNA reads TGCAGCGTTGATGAGCCGAAGCATTTTTACAATGAGCAGTTCTTC.

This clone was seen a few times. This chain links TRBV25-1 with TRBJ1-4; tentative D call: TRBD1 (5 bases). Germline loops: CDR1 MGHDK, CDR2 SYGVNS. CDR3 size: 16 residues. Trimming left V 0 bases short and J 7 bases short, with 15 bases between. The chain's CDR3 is CASSEYDKGLVEKLFF. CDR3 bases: TGTGCCAGCAGTGAATACGATAAGGGGCTGGTTGAAAAACTGTTTTTT.

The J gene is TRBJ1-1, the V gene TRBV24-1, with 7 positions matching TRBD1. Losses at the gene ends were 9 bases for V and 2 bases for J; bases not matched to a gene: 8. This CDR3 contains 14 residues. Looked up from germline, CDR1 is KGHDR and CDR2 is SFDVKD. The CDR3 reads CATPDRDPNTEAFF. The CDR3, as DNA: TGTGCCACCCCCGACAGGGATCCTAACACTGAAGCTTTCTTT.

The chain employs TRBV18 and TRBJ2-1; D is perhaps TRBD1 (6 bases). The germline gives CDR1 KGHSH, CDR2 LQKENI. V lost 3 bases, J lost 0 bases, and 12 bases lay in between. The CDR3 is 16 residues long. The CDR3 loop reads CASSPGQKSSYNEQFF. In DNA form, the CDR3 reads TGTGCCAGCTCACCCGGACAGAAGAGCTCCTACAATGAGCAGTTCTTC.

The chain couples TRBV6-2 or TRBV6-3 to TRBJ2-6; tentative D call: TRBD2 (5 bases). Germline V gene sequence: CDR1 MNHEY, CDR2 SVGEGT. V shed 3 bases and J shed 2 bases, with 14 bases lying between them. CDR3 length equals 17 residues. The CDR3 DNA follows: TGTGCCAGCAGTTATGGACTTACCTCTCCTGGGGCCAACGTCCTGACTTTC. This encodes CASSYGLTSPGANVLTF.

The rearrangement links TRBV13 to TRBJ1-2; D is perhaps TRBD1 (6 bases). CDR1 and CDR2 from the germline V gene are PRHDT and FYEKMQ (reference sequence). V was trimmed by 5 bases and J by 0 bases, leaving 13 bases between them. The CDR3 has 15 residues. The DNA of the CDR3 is TGTGCCAGCAGCCTTAAAACAGGGACTAACTATGGCTACACCTTC. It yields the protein CASSLKTGTNYGYTF.

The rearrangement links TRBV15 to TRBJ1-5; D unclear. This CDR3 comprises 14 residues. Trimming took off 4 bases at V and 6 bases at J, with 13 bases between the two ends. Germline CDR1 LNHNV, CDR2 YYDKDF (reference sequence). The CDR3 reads CATSTRGSSQPQHF. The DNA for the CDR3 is TGTGCCACCAGCACTCGAGGTTCCAGTCAGCCCCAGCATTTT.

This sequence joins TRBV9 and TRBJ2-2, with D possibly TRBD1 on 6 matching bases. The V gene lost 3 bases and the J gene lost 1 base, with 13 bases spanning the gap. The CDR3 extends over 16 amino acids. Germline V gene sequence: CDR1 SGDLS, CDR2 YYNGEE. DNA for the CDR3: TGTGCCAGCAGCGGGACAGACCCGATGAACACCGGGGAGCTGTTTTTT. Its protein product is CASSGTDPMNTGELFF.

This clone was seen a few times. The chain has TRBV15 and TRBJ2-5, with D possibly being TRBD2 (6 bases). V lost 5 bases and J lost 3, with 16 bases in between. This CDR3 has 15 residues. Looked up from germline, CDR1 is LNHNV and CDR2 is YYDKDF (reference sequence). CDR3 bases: TGTGCCACCAGCGCTCCCCGGGACTTGAAAGAGACCCAGTACTTC. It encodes CATSAPRDLKETQYF.

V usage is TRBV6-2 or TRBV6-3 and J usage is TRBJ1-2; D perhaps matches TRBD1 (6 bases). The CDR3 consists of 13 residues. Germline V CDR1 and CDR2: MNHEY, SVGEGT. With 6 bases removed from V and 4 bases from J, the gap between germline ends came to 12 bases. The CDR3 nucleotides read TGTGCCAGCAGCCCGACAGGAGTCTATGGCTACACCTTC. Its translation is CASSPTGVYGYTF.